This TCR beta chain was obtained from a study of blood T cell repertoires in COVID-19. As for the study in general: Collection of acute and convalescent COVID-19 samples took place in the United States, Italy and Spain. PBMCs, B-cell-depleted T cells, or T cells provided the cDNA or gDNA that made up the material.

Original data processing: Amplifying reference gene primers gave estimates of nucleated cell counts. Profiling relied on immunoSEQ multiplex PCR, and the TCRdb table lists in-frame clones only, not all of them. V and J calls and clone size are given by that table; D and trimming were obtained from the DNA. The data hold approximately 210,000 clones, with about nine tenths observed a single time. On this clone: An end of the junction differs from the germline gene, which may be a read error.

The source material was peripheral blood. The clonotype was recovered from a man younger than 45 who had recovered from COVID-19.

The DNA of the CDR3 is TGTGCCAGCAGTTTAGCGGGGGGGTTGCCCTACAATGAGCAGTTCTTC. Encoded protein: CASSLAGGLPYNEQFF. The gene calls are TRBV11-3 and TRBJ2-1; 11 nucleotides align to TRBD2. The length of the CDR3 is 16 residues. Germline lookup yields CDR1 SGHNT and CDR2 YENEEA.